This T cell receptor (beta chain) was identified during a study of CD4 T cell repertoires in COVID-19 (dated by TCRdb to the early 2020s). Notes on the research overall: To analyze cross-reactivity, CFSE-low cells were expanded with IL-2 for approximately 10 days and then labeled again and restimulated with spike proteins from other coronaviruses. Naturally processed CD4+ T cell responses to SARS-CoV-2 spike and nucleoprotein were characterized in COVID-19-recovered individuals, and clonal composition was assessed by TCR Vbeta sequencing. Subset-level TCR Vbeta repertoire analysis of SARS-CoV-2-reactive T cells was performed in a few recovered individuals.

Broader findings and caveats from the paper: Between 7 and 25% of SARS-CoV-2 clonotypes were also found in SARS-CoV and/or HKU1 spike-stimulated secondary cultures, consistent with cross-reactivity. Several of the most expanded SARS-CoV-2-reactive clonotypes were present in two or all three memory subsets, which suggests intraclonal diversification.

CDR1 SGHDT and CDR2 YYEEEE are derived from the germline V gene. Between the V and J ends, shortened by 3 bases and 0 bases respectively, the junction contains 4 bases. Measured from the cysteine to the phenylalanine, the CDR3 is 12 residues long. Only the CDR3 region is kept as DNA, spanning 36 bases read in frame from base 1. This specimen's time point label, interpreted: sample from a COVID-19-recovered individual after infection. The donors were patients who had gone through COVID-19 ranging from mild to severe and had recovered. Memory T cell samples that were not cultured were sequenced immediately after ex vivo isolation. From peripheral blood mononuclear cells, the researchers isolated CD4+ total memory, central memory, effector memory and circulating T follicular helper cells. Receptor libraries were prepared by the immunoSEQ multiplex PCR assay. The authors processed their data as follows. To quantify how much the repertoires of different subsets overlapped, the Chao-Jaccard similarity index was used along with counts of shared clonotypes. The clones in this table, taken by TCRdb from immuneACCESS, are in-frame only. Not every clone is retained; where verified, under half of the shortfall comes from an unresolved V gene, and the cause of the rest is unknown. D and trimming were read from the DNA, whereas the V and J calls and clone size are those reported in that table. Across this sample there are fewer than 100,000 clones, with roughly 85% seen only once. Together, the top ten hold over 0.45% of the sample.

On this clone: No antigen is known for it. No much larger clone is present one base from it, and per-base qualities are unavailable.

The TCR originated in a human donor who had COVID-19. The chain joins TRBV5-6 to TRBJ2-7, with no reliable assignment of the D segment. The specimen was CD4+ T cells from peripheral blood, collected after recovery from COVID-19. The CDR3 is CASSWSSYEQYF. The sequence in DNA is TGTGCCAGCAGCTGGAGCTCCTACGAGCAGTACTTC.